This TCR beta chain originates from a study of T-cell reconstitution after alpha-beta-depleted transplantation in children. Study results and limitations: T cells produced anew were the main source of T-cell counts and diversity one year after transplant. From surviving recipient T cells and thymic progenitors came the high day-60 TCRbeta diversity observed in some patients. Approximately two months post-transplant, alpha-beta T cells reportedly originated from several hundred expanded graft clones.

With regard to this clonotype: Antigen unknown.

Germline values: CDR1 KGHDR, CDR2 SFDVKD. There are 17 residues in the CDR3. The J segment lost 3 bases and the V segment lost 3 bases, leaving 10 bases of the junction unmatched. Library preparation (for TCRbeta) was performed with unique molecular identifiers. A single record per CDR3 protein comes from TCRdb applying MiXCR to the PCR reads. Of about 980,000 distinct CDR3 sequences listed, roughly 29% were seen once; the top ten hold over 25%. Specimen: PBMCs, mostly from graft donor cells, collected 360 days after TCRalphabeta/CD19-depleted stem cell transplant. The chain has TRBV24-1 and TRBJ2-1; 7 bases match TRBD1. The receptor was isolated from a boy less than two years old who had a stem cell transplant for SCID, so the T cells may come from the graft donor. This CDR3 is CATSDGLMRGHYNEQFF. CDR3 in DNA: TGTGCCACCAGTGATGGCCTAATGAGGGGGCACTACAATGAGCAGTTCTTC.